Listed here is a single TCR beta chain. This sample is drawn from a study of blood T cell repertoires in COVID-19. CDR3 length equals 14 residues. Germline CDR1 is KGHSH and CDR2 is LQKENI. With V trimmed by 6 bases and J by 3 bases, 5 bases remained unmatched. Authors' processing steps: Researchers report that nucleated cell counts were estimated from reference gene primer amplification. Clones were sequenced by immunoSEQ multiplex PCR, and TCRdb holds only the in-frame ones, with some missing. V and J calls and clone size are copied from that table; D and trimming were computed from the DNA. The repertoire consists of some 180,000 clones, with about nine tenths occurring once and the leading ten covering roughly 6.7%.

The V call is TRBV18, the J call TRBJ1-1, with 9 bases matching TRBD1. Sequences were obtained from peripheral blood. This sequence was found in a man in his forties or fifties with acute or convalescent COVID-19. CDR3 amino acids: CASSLRTGDTEAFF. In DNA form, the CDR3 reads TGTGCCAGCTCCCTTCGGACAGGGGACACTGAAGCTTTCTTT. The whole variable domain, filled in from reference TRBV18 and TRBJ1-1, reads NAGVMQNPRHLVRRRGQEARLRCSPMKGHSHVYWYRQLPEEGLKFMVYLQKENIIDESGMPKERFSAEFPKEGPSILRIQQVVRGDSAAYFCASSLRTGDTEAFFGQGTRLTVV.